This TCR beta chain derives from a study of blood T cell repertoires in COVID-19. About the research overall: PBMCs, B-cell-depleted T cells, or T cells provided the cDNA or gDNA that made up the material.

There are 15 residues in the CDR3. Germline V gene lookup returns CDR1 LNHDA and CDR2 SQIVND (reference sequence). V was cut by 3 bases and J by 1 base, with 11 bases left in between. The protocol was immunoSEQ multiplex PCR, while the TCRdb copy is restricted to in-frame clones and leaves out a portion. Here the sample spans tens of thousands of clones, 89% being singletons. Sequencing was done on a sample of peripheral blood. The chain has TRBV19 and TRBJ2-3; D gene unclear. The TCR comes from a woman between 65 and 79 years old with active COVID-19. CDR3 bases: TGTGCCAGTAGTATCGGCCCCGAGGGCACAGATACGCAGTATTTT. It translates to CASSIGPEGTDTQYF.